This TCR beta chain was found in a study of shared clonotypes between healthy human individuals. Profiled with immunoSEQ multiplex PCR; TCRdb holds only in-frame clones, not every one. Altogether about 470,000 clones are present, more than 75% being singletons, with the ten largest covering about 13%. This receptor was taken from a woman aged 35 to 49 in good health. Some clones in this sample may be carry-over from other donors' samples. Material for sequencing was PBMCs.

CDR3 DNA: TGTGCCAGCAGCCCTGTTCATAGCGGGACGGGCACCGGGGAGCTGTTTTTT. Translation: CASSPVHSGTGTGELFF. The genes are TRBV11-2 and TRBJ2-2; the match to TRBD2 covers 8 bases. Germline values: CDR1 SGHAT, CDR2 FQNNGV. V lost 5 bases and J lost 4; bases outside the gene matches: 12. The CDR3 consists of 17 residues.